The T cell receptor beta chain under discussion was sequenced for a study of CD8+ T cells in alopecia areata. Study results and limitations: The study found that many expanded lesional clones persisted in scalp and blood during tofacitinib.

This clone showed up just once. Its specificity is unknown. Looked up from germline, CDR1 is SGHRS and CDR2 is YFSETQ. This CDR3 is built from 15 residues. The V gene lost 0 bases and the J gene lost 2 bases, with 12 bases spanning the gap. Treatment defined: oral pan-JAK inhibitor, 5-10 mg twice daily. Isolated RNA was reverse transcribed into cDNA used as the sequencing template. Method: immunoSEQ multiplex PCR; TCRdb's copy keeps in-frame clones and lacks some. The repertoire has 150,000 to 200,000 clones, 50% to 75% of them found once; the top ten carry roughly 17%. This specimen consisted of CD4+ T cells sorted from blood, obtained between weeks 55 and 65, from a patient treated with tofacitinib. This receptor was identified in a human donor with alopecia areata. This chain links TRBV5-1 with TRBJ2-7; D unclear. The CDR3 loop reads CASSLAFYSTYEQYF. CDR3 DNA sequence: TGCGCCAGCAGCTTGGCGTTTTACAGTACCTACGAGCAGTACTTC.